This TCR beta chain was captured by sequencing in a study of metastatic and nonmetastatic thyroid tumors (dated by TCRdb to the early 2020s). For the study in its entirety: The researchers compared repertoires between peripheral blood samples and tumor or nodule tissue samples from patients with malignant or benign thyroid disease. Findings and caveats that apply to the study as a whole: In both blood and tumor samples, TCR beta diversity was reported to be significantly higher in malignant tumors than in benign nodules.

The CDR3 has 12 amino acids, counting the end cysteine and phenylalanine. This entry keeps only the CDR3 DNA: 36 bases, framed from base 1. Trimming takes 7 bases from V and 3 bases from J, and the germline ends sit 12 bases apart. The germline V gene supplies CDR1 SQVTM and CDR2 ANQGSEA. This clone was counted between two and nine times. Its antigen remains unidentified. Per-base qualities were not stored, and no clone one base away is much larger. The library was obtained by PCR. Instrument on record: Illumina HiSeq 4000. High-throughput sequencing was used to profile the TCR beta-chain CDR3 region of every patient. As for how the authors treated the data: A classifier to discriminate distant-metastatic papillary thyroid cancer patients was built from CDR3 differences across clinicopathological groups. The Shannon index was used to assess repertoire diversity, and the Morisita-Horn index was used to assess tumor-blood repertoire similarity. TCRdb reprocessed the public reads (quality trimming at Q25 with fastp, clone calling with MiXCR) and kept in-frame beta chains. The V and J calls follow TCRdb's processing rather than the paper's. Within this sample are roughly 6,000 clones, with approximately 34% of them counted one time only. In total, the top ten clones hold about 21% of the sample.

No patient had received any treatment before thyroid surgery. The study retrospectively analysed patient clinical samples collected from the early 2010s to the late 2010s using T-cell receptor beta sequencing. This receptor was taken from a female donor with papillary thyroid cancer or a benign thyroid nodule (not recorded which). Some clones in this sample may be carry-over from other donors' samples. The sequenced sample was tumor tissue. The chain is encoded by TRBV29-1 joined to TRBJ1-1, and perhaps TRBD1 as D gene, on 6 matching bases. The CDR3 reads as follows: CSGGQRDTEAFF. The nucleotides are TGCAGCGGCGGACAGCGCGACACTGAAGCTTTCTTT.